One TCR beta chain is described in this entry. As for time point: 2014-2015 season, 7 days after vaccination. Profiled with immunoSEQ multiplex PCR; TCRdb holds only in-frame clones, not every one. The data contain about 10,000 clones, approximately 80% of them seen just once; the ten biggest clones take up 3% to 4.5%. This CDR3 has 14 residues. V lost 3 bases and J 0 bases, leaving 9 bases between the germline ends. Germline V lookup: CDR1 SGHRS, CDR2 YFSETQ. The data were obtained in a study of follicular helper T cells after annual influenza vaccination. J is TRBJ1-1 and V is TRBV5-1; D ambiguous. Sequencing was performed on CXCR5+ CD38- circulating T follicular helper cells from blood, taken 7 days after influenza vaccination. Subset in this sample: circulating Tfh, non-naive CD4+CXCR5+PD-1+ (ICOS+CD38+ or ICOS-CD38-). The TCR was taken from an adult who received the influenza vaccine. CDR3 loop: CASSSGSMNTEAFF. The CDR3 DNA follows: TGCGCCAGCAGCTCTGGTTCGATGAACACTGAAGCTTTCTTT.